The entry below gives a single T cell receptor (beta chain) sequence along with its context. The antigen is not known. It was via CD45RO/CCR7/CD25/CD127/CD95/CD27 that CD4+ naive, central memory, regulatory and stem cell-like memory cells were sorted. Purities in excess of 95% were seen in all sorted populations. This record comes from a study of beta chain features in type 1 diabetes. The wider study: The samples had about 100,000,000 sorted cells examined in all. Overall study findings and caveats: There was a moderate but significant shortening of TCRB CDR3s in all four CD4+ subsets of Type 1 diabetes patients.

Every isolated RNA sample was fully reverse transcribed, so sequencing captured expressed TCRB transcripts. Sequencing used immunoSEQ multiplex PCR; TCRdb keeps in-frame clones, though not all of them. This sample has 200,000 to 250,000 clones, with approximately 13% found just once. The length of the CDR3 is 14 residues. Trimming left V 6 bases short and J 0 bases short, with 12 bases between. CDR1 is SGHRS and CDR2 is YFSETQ in the germline V gene. V usage is TRBV5-1 and J usage is TRBJ2-5, with TRBD2 as a possible D gene (5 bases). The sequence was obtained from a young man with type 1 diabetes. The specimen sequenced was naive CD4+ T cells from blood. The CDR3 reads CASTSGRYQETQYF. DNA for the CDR3: TGCGCCAGCACCTCGGGAAGATACCAAGAGACCCAGTACTTC.